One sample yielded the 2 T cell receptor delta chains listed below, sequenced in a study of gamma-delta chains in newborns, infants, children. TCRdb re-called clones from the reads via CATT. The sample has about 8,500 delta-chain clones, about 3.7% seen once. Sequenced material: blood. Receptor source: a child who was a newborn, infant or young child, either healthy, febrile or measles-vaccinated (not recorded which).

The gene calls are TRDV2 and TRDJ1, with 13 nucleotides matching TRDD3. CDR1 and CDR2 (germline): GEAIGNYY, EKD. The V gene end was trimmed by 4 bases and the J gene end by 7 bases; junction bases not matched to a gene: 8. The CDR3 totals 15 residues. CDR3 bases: TGTGCCTGTGAATTACTGGGGGATACGCAGTTTAAACTCATCTTT. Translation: CACELLGDTQFKLIF.

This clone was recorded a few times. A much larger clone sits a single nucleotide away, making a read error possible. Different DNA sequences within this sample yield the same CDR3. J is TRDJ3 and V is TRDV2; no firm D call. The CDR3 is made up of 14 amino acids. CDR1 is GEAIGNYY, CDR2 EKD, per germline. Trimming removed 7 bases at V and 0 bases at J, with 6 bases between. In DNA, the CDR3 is TGTGCCTGCGACTGCTCCTGGGACACCCGACAGATGTTTTTC. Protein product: CACDCSWDTRQMFF.